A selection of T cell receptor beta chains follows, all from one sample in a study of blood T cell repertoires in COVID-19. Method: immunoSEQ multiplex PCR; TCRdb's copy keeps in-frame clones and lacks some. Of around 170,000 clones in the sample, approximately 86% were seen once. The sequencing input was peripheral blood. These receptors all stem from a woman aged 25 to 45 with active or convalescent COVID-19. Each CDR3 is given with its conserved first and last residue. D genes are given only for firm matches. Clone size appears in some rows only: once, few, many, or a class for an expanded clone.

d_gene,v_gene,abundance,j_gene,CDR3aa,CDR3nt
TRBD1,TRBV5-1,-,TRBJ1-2,CASSPRTGNYGYTF,TGCGCCAGCAGCCCCCGGACAGGCAACTATGGCTACACCTTC
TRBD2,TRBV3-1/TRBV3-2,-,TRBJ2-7,CASSRPGLAGSYEQYF,TGTGCCAGCAGCAGACCGGGACTAGCGGGCTCCTACGAGCAGTACTTC
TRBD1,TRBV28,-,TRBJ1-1,CASTQGVRTEAFF,TGTGCCAGCACCCAGGGGGTGAGGACTGAAGCTTTCTTT
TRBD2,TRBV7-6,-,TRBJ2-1,CASSPAGVKGNEQFF,TGTGCCAGCAGCCCAGCGGGAGTCAAAGGAAATGAGCAGTTCTTC
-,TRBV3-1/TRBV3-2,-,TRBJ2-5,CASSQGAFGDNNQETQYF,TGTGCCAGCAGCCAAGGGGCGTTCGGGGATAACAACCAAGAGACCCAGTACTTC
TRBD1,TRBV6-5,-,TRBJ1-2,CASSLRTGRNGYTF,TGTGCCAGCAGTTTACGGACAGGGAGGAATGGCTACACCTTC
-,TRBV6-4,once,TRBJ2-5,CASLKKGKTQYF,TGTGCCAGCCTAAAGAAGGGGAAGACCCAGTACTTC
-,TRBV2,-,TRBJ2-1,CAGTGTNEENEQFF,TGTGCCGGGACCGGGACAAACGAGGAGAATGAGCAGTTCTTC
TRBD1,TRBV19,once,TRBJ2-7,CASSTAGTGGSYEQYF,TGTGCCAGTAGTACCGCCGGGACAGGGGGCTCCTACGAGCAGTACTTC
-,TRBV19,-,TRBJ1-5,CASSIARYSNQPQHF,TGTGCCAGTAGTATTGCCAGATATAGCAATCAGCCCCAGCATTTT
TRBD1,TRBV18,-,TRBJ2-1,CASSPETGGAVNEQFF,TGTGCCAGCTCACCAGAGACAGGGGGCGCGGTAAATGAGCAGTTCTTC
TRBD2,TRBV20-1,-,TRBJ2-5,CSASRTSAPQETQYF,TGCAGTGCTAGTCGGACTAGTGCCCCCCAAGAGACCCAGTACTTC
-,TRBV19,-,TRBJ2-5,CASSPREGGEQETQYF,TGTGCCAGTAGCCCGCGAGAGGGGGGGGAGCAAGAGACCCAGTACTTC
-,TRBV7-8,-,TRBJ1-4,CASSFHRATNEKLFF,TGTGCCAGCAGCTTCCACAGGGCAACTAATGAAAAACTGTTTTTT
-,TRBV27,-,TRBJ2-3,CATGTPLYTDTQYF,TGTGCCACCGGGACTCCCCTTTACACAGATACGCAGTATTTT
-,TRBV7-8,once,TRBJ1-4,CASSLALPGEKLFF,TGTGCCAGCAGCTTAGCCCTCCCGGGGGAAAAACTGTTTTTT
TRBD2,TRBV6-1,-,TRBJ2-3,CASSEGRALAGYTQYF,TGTGCCAGCAGTGAAGGGCGCGCGCTAGCGGGTTATACGCAGTATTTT
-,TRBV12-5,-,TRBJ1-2,CASGLPGVYGYTF,TGTGCTAGTGGTTTACCGGGGGTGTATGGCTACACCTTC
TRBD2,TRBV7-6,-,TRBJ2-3,CASSLGLAGGEGDTQYF,TGTGCCAGCAGCCTGGGACTAGCGGGGGGCGAAGGAGATACGCAGTATTTT
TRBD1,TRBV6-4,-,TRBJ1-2,CASSDQGAGYGYTF,TGTGCCAGCAGTGACCAGGGGGCTGGCTATGGCTACACCTTC
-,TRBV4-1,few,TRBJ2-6,CASSQGHSGANVLTF,TGCGCCAGCAGCCAAGGACACTCTGGGGCCAACGTCCTGACTTTC
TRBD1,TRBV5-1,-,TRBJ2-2,CASSLRTGQNTGELFF,TGCGCCAGCAGCTTAAGGACAGGGCAGAACACCGGGGAGCTGTTTTTT
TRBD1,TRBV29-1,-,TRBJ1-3,CSVSTPGQGPHSGNTIYF,TGCAGCGTCTCGACACCGGGACAGGGGCCTCACTCTGGAAACACCATATATTTT
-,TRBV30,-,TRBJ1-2,CAWTPNYGYTF,TGTGCCTGGACTCCGAACTATGGCTACACCTTC
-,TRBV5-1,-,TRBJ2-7,CASRKGTPETYEQYF,TGCGCCAGCAGAAAAGGGACACCCGAGACCTACGAGCAGTACTTC
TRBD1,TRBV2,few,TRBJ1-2,CASTKRDRSSYGYTF,TGTGCCAGCACGAAGAGGGACAGGTCATCCTATGGCTACACCTTC
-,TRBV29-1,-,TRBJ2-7,CSVEGNRESSYEQYF,TGCAGCGTTGAAGGAAACAGGGAAAGCTCCTACGAGCAGTACTTC
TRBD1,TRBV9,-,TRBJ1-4,CASSVTGQGAKELFF,TGTGCCAGCAGCGTTACTGGACAGGGTGCAAAGGAACTGTTTTTT
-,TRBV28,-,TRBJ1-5,CASSSYQPQHF,TGTGCCAGCAGTTCCTATCAGCCCCAGCATTTT
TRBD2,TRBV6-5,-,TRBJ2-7,CASSYTWREAYEQYF,TGTGCCAGCAGTTACACGTGGCGGGAGGCCTACGAGCAGTACTTC
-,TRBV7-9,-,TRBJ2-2,CASSSPATSNTGELFF,TGTGCCAGCAGCTCACCCGCAACTTCTAACACCGGGGAGCTGTTTTTT
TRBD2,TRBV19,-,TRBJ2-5,CASSIVTSGRQETQYF,TGTGCCAGTAGTATAGTGACTAGCGGGCGGCAAGAGACCCAGTACTTC
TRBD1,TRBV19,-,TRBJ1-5,CASSVDRVGNQPQHF,TGTGCCAGTAGTGTGGACAGGGTCGGCAATCAGCCCCAGCATTTT
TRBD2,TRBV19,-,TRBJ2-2,CASTGLAGGTGELFF,TGTGCCAGTACGGGACTAGCGGGGGGCACCGGGGAGCTGTTTTTT
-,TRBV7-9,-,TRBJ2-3,CASSLNSGGPPSTDTQYF,TGTGCCAGCAGCTTAAATAGCGGAGGTCCTCCTAGCACAGATACGCAGTATTTT
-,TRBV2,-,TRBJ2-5,CASSEAAGGQTQYF,TGTGCCAGCAGTGAAGCGGCAGGGGGGCAGACCCAGTACTTC
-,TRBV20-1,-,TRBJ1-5,CSASAGGGFQPQHF,TGCAGTGCTAGTGCTGGGGGAGGGTTTCAGCCCCAGCATTTT
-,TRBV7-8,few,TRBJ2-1,CAGGSGLGNEQFF,TGTGCCGGGGGCTCAGGGTTGGGGAATGAGCAGTTCTTC
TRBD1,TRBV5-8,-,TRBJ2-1,CASSLDGTGAPPQFF,TGTGCCAGCAGCTTGGATGGGACAGGGGCCCCTCCCCAGTTCTTC
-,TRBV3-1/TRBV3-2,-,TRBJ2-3,CASRHSGRTDTQYF,TGTGCCAGCCGCCATAGTGGGCGCACAGATACGCAGTATTTT
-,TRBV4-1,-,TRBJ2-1,CASSQEKAGSYNEQFF,TGCGCCAGCAGCCAAGAGAAGGCGGGGTCCTACAATGAGCAGTTCTTC
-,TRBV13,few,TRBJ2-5,CASSSRTGEETQYF,TGTGCCAGCAGCTCGCGGACTGGGGAAGAGACCCAGTACTTC
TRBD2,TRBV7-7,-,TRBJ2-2,CASGRTSGKVGELFF,TGTGCTAGCGGACGGACTAGCGGGAAGGTCGGGGAGCTGTTTTTT
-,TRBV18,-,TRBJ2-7,CASSADFYEQYF,TGTGCCAGCTCCGCCGACTTCTACGAGCAGTACTTC
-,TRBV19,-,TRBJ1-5,CASSWGGGEWPQHF,TGTGCCAGTAGTTGGGGGGGAGGGGAGTGGCCCCAGCATTTT